Below, 13 T cell receptor beta chains from the same sample are listed, as sequenced in a study of vaccination effects on CD4 cells after COVID-19. Scientists isolated CD4+ T cells after a roughly ten-day culture period ended. Each participant was administered two doses of either the BNT162b2 or the mRNA-1273 vaccine. No antigens are known for them. This table comes from immunoSEQ multiplex PCR, and its TCRdb copy is limited to in-frame clones, with some not included. The sample has some 70,000 clones, 70% to 80% seen once. Here the sequenced sample was CD4+ T cells from PBMCs cultured without peptide, taken after COVID-19 vaccination. The source is a human donor who received a COVID-19 vaccine.

The genes are TRBV28 and TRBJ1-5, with D perhaps matching TRBD1 (5 bases). This CDR3 spans 12 amino acids. CDR1 is MDHEN, CDR2 SYDVKM, per germline. Trimming shortened V by 6 bases and J by 9 bases, and 12 bases separated the two germline ends. CDR3 nucleotide sequence: TGTGCCAGCAGGGATGGGGGTTCGCCCCAGCATTTT. This encodes CASRDGGSPQHF.

This sequence joins TRBV19 and TRBJ2-3; no clear D. Germline lookup yields CDR1 LNHDA and CDR2 SQIVND (reference sequence). Trimming cost V 7 bases and J 10 bases, with 24 bases left between them. CDR3 length: 15 amino acids. This CDR3 is CASNPSLGSTLAQYF. Here the CDR3 DNA reads TGTGCCAGTAACCCCTCACTGGGTTCCACATTGGCGCAGTATTTT.

This clone was picked up one time. CDR3: CASSYRGSPYEQYV. The DNA for the CDR3 is TGTGCCAGCAGTTACAGGGGCAGTCCCTACGAGCAGTACGTC. The chain has TRBV6-2 or TRBV6-3 and TRBJ2-7; the D gene is possibly TRBD1 (5 bases). CDR3 length: 14 residues. Germline V gene sequence: CDR1 MNHEY, CDR2 SVGEGT. Trimming pared 2 bases from V and 2 bases from J, leaving 10 bases between.

This rearrangement joins TRBV19 to TRBJ1-1, with TRBD1 as a possible D gene (5 bases). This CDR3 region has 12 residues. From germline, CDR1 is LNHDA and CDR2 SQIVND (reference sequence). The germline V and J ends were trimmed by 3 bases and 7 bases, with 9 bases remaining between them. CDR3 sequence: CASSIRGDEAFF. CDR3 nucleotide sequence: TGTGCCAGTAGTATTCGGGGGGATGAAGCTTTCTTT.

The V call is TRBV7-2, the J call TRBJ2-7; the match to TRBD1 covers 7 bases. This CDR3 contains 14 residues. Trimming took 5 bases from V and 1 from J; bases not matched to a gene: 5. The germline V gene has CDR1 SGHTA and CDR2 FQGNSA. The chain's CDR3 is CASSRDSLSYEQYV. The CDR3 region has the DNA TGTGCCAGCAGCCGGGACAGTCTTTCCTACGAGCAGTACGTC.

This chain joins TRBV18 and TRBJ1-5; D is unclear. The CDR3 has 14 residues. The ends were cut back, 2 bases at V and 5 bases at J, with 10 bases in the middle. CDR1 is KGHSH and CDR2 is LQKENI in the germline V gene. The CDR3 region is CASSPGRSDQPQHF. DNA of the CDR3: TGTGCCAGCTCACCAGGCAGGAGCGATCAGCCCCAGCATTTT.

The chain has TRBV5-1 and TRBJ1-4; 11 nucleotides line up with TRBD1. The CDR3 covers 16 residues. The V segment lost 2 bases and the J segment 2 bases; nucleotides outside the gene matches: 2. Germline CDR1 is SGHRS and CDR2 is YFSETQ. CDR3 protein: CASSLRTGGTNEKLFF. The CDR3 DNA follows: TGCGCCAGCAGCTTACGGACAGGGGGCACTAATGAAAAACTGTTTTTT.

This clone was seen only a few times. The chain is built from TRBV5-1 and TRBJ2-5; 9 bases are a match to TRBD2. The CDR3 sequence is 15 residues long. Germline V gives CDR1 SGHRS, CDR2 YFSETQ. V lost 3 bases, J lost 4 bases, and 7 bases stayed unmatched. Here the CDR3 DNA reads TGCGCCAGCAGCTCGGGACTAGCTCAGGGAGAGACCCAGTACTTC. This sequence encodes CASSSGLAQGETQYF. Filled out from reference TRBV5-1 and TRBJ2-5, the complete variable domain reads KAGVTQTPRYLIKTRGQQVTLSCSPISGHRSVSWYQQTPGQGLQFLFEYFSETQRNKGNFPGRFSGRQFSNSRSEMNVSTLELGDSALYLCASSSGLAQGETQYFGPGTRLLVL.

Turning to this clone: The sample contains more than one DNA sequence encoding this CDR3. The chain links TRBV27 to TRBJ1-5, with 9 bases fitting TRBD1. CDR1 MNHEY and CDR2 SMNVEV come from the germline V gene (reference sequence). Unmatched junction bases numbered 9, after V lost 5 bases and J lost 4 bases. The CDR3 consists of 16 residues. CDR3 coding DNA: TGTGCCAGCAGTCCCCTGGACAGGGGCGCTAATCAGCCCCAGCATTTT. Translation gives CASSPLDRGANQPQHF.

The CDR3 bases are TGTGCCAGCAGCCGCACCCCGGACAGTCAAGAGACCCAGTACTTC. It is translated as CASSRTPDSQETQYF. The rearrangement links TRBV9 to TRBJ2-5; maybe TRBD1 (6 bases). Germline CDR1 is SGDLS and CDR2 is YYNGEE. Trimming removed 4 bases at V and 2 bases at J, with 15 bases between. The length of the CDR3 is 15 residues.

The chain couples TRBV5-1 to TRBJ1-5; D remains ambiguous. V was trimmed by 4 bases and J by 6 bases, leaving 17 bases between them. The CDR3 runs to 15 residues. Looked up from germline, CDR1 is SGHRS and CDR2 is YFSETQ. In DNA, the CDR3 is TGCGCCAGCAGCCCTAGCGGAGGTGGGAGTCAGCCCCAGCATTTT. This encodes CASSPSGGGSQPQHF.

This clone was counted between two and nine times. The J gene is TRBJ1-1, the V gene TRBV6-1; no clear D gene. The CDR3 contains 11 residues. Germline assignment: CDR1 MNHNS and CDR2 SASEGT. The V and J ends lost 3 bases and 7 bases respectively, with 6 bases between them. The CDR3 DNA reads as TGTGCCAGCAGTGAGTGGGGTGAAGCTTTCTTT. Amino acids: CASSEWGEAFF.

This chain connects TRBV11-2 to TRBJ2-1; D is undetermined. V was clipped by 0 bases and J by 3 bases, with 3 bases between them. Germline CDR1 reads SGHAT; CDR2 reads FQNNGV. The CDR3 runs 13 residues. Here the CDR3 DNA reads TGTGCCAGCAGCTTAGATGGCTACAATGAGCAGTTCTTC. It yields the protein CASSLDGYNEQFF.